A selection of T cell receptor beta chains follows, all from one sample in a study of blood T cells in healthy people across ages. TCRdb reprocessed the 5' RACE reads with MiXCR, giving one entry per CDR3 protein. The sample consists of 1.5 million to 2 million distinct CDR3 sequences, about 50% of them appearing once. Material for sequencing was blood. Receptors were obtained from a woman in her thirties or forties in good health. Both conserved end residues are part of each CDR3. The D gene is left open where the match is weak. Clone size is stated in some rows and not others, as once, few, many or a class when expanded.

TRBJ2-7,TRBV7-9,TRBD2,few,CASSPRGGTSGYEQYF,TGTGCCAGCAGCCCCCGGGGGGGGACTAGCGGATACGAGCAGTACTTC
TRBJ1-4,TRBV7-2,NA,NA,CASSPGGRLVLFF,TGTGCCAGCAGTCCGGGAGGGCGTTTGGTGCTGTTTTTT
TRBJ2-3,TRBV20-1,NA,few,CSAPVSHTDTQYF,TGCAGTGCCCCCGTCTCCCACACAGATACGCAGTATTTT
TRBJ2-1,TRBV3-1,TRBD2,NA,CASSYSIAGGLDEQFF,TGTGCCAGCAGCTACTCAATAGCGGGGGGGCTAGATGAGCAGTTCTTC
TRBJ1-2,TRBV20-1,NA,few,CSARDQGRGYTF,TGCAGTGCTAGAGATCAGGGCCGTGGCTACACCTTC
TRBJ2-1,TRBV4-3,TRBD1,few,CASSHRGTGSEQFF,TGCGCCAGCAGCCACCGGGGGACAGGCAGTGAGCAGTTCTTC
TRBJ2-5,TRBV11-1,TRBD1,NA,CASSLALSGGQETQYF,TGTGCCAGCAGCTTAGCGCTGTCAGGGGGCCAAGAGACCCAGTACTTC
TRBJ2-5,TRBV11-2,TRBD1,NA,CASSPTGKIETQYF,TGTGCCAGCAGCCCGACAGGGAAGATCGAGACCCAGTACTTC
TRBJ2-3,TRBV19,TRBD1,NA,CASSIRDRGRDTQYF,TGTGCCAGTAGTATCCGGGACAGGGGGCGGGATACGCAGTATTTT
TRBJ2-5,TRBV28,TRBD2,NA,CASSLGVSGAKTQYF,TGTGCCAGCAGTCTAGGGGTTAGCGGGGCTAAGACCCAGTACTTC
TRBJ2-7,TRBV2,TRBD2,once,CASRGTKAQYF,TGTGCCAGCAGAGGGACTAAGGCCCAGTACTTC
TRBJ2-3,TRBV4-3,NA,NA,CASSQVDNPRLTDTRYF,TGCGCCAGCAGCCAAGTCGATAATCCCAGGTTAACAGATACGCGGTATTTT
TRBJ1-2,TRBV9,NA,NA,CASSVGRDEGYTF,TGTGCCAGCAGCGTAGGCAGGGACGAAGGCTACACCTTC
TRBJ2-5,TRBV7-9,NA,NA,CASSLVPNREAQETQYF,TGTGCCAGCAGCTTAGTGCCGAACAGGGAAGCTCAAGAGACCCAGTACTTC
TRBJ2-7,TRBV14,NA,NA,CASSPLSGAEQYF,TGTGCCAGCAGCCCCCTATCGGGTGCCGAGCAGTACTTC
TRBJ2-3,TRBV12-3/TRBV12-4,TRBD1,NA,CASSLDRGRVLDTQYF,TGTGCCAGCAGCCTTGACAGGGGGCGCGTTTTAGATACGCAGTATTTT
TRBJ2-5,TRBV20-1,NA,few,CSASLATGTQYF,TGCAGTGCTAGTCTAGCCACAGGGACCCAGTACTTC
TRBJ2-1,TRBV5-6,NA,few,CASSPGLGLEQFF,TGTGCCAGCAGCCCGGGACTCGGTCTTGAGCAGTTCTTC
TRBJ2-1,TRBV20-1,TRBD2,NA,CSARIAGGAYNEQFF,TGCAGTGCTAGGATAGCGGGGGGAGCCTACAATGAGCAGTTCTTC
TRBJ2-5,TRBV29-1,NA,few,CSAMVLGETQYF,TGCAGCGCGATGGTTCTTGGAGAGACCCAGTACTTC
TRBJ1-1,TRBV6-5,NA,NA,CASSYAQGNTEAFF,TGTGCCAGCAGTTACGCACAGGGGAACACTGAAGCTTTCTTT
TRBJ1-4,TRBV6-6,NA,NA,CASLRGIVGVGNEKLFF,TGTGCCAGCTTGAGGGGTATCGTGGGGGTCGGGAATGAAAAACTGTTTTTT
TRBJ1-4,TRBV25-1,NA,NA,CASSGNTGKLFF,TGTGCCAGCAGTGGGAATACCGGAAAACTGTTTTTT
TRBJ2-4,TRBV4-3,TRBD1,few,CASSQADRADDIQYF,TGCGCCAGCAGCCAAGCAGACAGGGCGGATGACATTCAGTACTTC
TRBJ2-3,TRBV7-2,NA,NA,CASSASWGGVLGGTQYF,TGTGCCAGCAGCGCCAGTTGGGGGGGCGTTCTTGGGGGTACGCAGTATTTT
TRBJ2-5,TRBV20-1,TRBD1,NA,CSASPTRDRITETQYF,TGCAGTGCTAGCCCAACTAGGGACAGGATAACGGAGACCCAGTACTTC
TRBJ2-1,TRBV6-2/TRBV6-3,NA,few,CASSNRLPYNEQFF,TGTGCCAGCAGTAACAGGCTACCCTACAATGAGCAGTTCTTC
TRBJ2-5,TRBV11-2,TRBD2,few,CASSAGLAPPQETQYF,TGTGCCAGCAGCGCGGGACTAGCGCCTCCCCAAGAGACCCAGTACTTC
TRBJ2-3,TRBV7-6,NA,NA,CASSLERHRTDTQYF,TGTGCCAGCAGCTTAGAGCGGCATCGGACAGATACGCAGTATTTT
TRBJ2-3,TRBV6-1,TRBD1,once,CASSRSGQGATDTQYF,TGTGCCAGCAGTAGAAGCGGACAGGGGGCCACAGATACGCAGTATTTT
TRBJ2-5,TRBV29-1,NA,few,CSVDYGETQYF,TGCAGCGTTGATTATGGTGAGACCCAGTACTTC
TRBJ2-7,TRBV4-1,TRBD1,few,CASSQGTGSPYEQYF,TGCGCCAGCAGCCAAGGGACAGGGTCCCCCTACGAGCAGTACTTC
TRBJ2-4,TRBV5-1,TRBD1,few,CASSVNRGPNLLAKNIQYF,TGCGCCAGCAGCGTAAACAGGGGGCCGAACCTTTTAGCCAAAAACATTCAGTACTTC
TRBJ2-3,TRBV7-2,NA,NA,CASLRASVGTDTQYF,TGTGCCAGCCTGCGAGCTAGCGTGGGCACAGATACGCAGTATTTT
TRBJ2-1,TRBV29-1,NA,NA,CSAGVRGPGNEQFF,TGCAGCGCCGGGGTGCGGGGGCCGGGGAATGAGCAGTTCTTC
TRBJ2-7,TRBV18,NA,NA,CASSPQQGPDYEQYF,TGTGCCAGCTCACCGCAGCAGGGACCTGACTACGAGCAGTACTTC
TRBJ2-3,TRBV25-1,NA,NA,CASSEYTGGGTDTHYF,TGTGCCAGCAGTGAATACACAGGCGGTGGCACAGATACACACTATTTT
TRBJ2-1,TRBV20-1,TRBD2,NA,CSAPLPGLAGGTSSYNEQFF,TGCAGTGCCCCCCTCCCGGGACTAGCGGGGGGGACGAGCTCCTACAATGAGCAGTTCTTC
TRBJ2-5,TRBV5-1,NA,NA,CASSWDPQGETQYF,TGCGCCAGCAGCTGGGATCCCCAGGGAGAGACCCAGTACTTC
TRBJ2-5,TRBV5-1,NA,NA,CASSLPGTPGTQYF,TGCGCCAGCAGCTTACCAGGGACTCCTGGGACCCAGTACTTC
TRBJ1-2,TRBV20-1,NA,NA,CSLWREDRYGYTF,TGCAGTCTCTGGAGGGAGGATCGCTATGGCTACACCTTC